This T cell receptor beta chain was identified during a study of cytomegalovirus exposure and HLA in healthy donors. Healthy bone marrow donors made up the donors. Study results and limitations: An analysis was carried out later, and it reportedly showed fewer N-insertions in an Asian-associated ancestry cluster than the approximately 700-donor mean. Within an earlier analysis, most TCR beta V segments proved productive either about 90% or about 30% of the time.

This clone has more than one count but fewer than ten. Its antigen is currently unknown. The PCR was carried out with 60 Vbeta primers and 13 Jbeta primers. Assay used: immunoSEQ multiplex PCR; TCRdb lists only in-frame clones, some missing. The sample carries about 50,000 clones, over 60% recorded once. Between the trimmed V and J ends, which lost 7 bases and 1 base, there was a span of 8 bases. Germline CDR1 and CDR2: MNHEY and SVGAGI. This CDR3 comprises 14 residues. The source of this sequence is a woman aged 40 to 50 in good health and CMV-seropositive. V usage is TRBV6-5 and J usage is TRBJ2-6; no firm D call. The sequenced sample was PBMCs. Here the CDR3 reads CASKQMSGANVLTF. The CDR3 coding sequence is TGTGCCAGCAAACAGATGTCTGGGGCCAACGTCCTGACTTTC.